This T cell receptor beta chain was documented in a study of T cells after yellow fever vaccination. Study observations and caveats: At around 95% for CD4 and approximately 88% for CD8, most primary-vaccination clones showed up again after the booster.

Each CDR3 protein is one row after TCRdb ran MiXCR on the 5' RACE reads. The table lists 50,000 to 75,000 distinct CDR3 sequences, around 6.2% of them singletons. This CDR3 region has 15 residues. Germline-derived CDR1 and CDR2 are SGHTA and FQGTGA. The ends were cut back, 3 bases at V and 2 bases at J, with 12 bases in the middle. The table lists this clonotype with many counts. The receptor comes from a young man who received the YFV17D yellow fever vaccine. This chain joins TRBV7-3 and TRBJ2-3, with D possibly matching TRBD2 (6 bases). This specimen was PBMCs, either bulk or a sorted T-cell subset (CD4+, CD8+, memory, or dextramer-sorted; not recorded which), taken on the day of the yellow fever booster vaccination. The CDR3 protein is CASSFRDSNTDTQYF. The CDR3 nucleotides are TGTGCCAGCAGCTTCCGGGACTCAAACACAGATACGCAGTATTTT.